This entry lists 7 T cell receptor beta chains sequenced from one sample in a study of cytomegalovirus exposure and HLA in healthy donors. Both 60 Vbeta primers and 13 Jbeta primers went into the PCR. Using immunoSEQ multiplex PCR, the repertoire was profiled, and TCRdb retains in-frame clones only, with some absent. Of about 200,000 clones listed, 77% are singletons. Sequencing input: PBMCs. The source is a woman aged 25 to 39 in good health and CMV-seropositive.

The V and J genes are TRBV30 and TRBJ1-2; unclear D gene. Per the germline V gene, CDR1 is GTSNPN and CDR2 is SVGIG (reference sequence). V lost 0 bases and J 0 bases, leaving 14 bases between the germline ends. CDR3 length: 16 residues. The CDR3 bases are TGTGCCTGGAGTGTACTGGGGAGCTTAGCTAACTATGGCTACACCTTC. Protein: CAWSVLGSLANYGYTF. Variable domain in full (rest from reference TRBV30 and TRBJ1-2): SQTIHQWPATLVQPVGSPLSLECTVEGTSNPNLYWYRQAAGRGLQLLFYSVGIGQISSEVPQNLSASRPQDRQFILSSKKLLLSDSGFYLCAWSVLGSLANYGYTFGSGTRLTVV.

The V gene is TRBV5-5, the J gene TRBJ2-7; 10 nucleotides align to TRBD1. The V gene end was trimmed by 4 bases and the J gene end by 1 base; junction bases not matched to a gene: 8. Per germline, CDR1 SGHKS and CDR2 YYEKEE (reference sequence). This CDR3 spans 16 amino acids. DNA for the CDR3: TGTGCCAGCAGCAGCACCGGGACAGGGGCTTCCTACGAGCAGTACTTC. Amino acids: CASSSTGTGASYEQYF.

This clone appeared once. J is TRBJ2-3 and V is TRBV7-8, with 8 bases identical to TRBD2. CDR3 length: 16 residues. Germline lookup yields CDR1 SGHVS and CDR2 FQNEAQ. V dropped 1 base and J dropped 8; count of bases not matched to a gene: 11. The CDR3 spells CASSLEGLVKRSTQYF. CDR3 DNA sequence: TGTGCCAGCAGCTTAGAGGGACTAGTAAAAAGGTCTACGCAGTATTTT.

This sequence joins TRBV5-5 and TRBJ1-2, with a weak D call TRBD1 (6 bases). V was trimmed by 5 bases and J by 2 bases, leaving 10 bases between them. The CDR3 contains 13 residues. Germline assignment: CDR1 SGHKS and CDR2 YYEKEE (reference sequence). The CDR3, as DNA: TGTGCCAGCAGTAGGGACACCAACTATGGCTACACCTTC. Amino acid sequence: CASSRDTNYGYTF.

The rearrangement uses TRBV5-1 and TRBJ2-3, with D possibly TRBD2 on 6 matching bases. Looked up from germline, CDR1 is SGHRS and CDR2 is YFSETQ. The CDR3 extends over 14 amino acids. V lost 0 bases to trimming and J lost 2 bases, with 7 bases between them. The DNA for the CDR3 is TGCGCCAGCAGCTTGGGGACTACCACAGATACGCAGTATTTT. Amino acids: CASSLGTTTDTQYF.

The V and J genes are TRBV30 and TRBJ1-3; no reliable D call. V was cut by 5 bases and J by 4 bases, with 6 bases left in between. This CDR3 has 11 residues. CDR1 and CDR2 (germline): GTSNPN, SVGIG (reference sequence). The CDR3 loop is CAWVSGNTIYF. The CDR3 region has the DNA TGTGCCTGGGTATCCGGAAACACCATATATTTT.

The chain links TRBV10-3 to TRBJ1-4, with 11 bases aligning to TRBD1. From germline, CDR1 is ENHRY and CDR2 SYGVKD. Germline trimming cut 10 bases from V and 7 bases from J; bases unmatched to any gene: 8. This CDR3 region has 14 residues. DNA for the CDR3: TGTGCCACCGGCGCCGGGACAGGGGGTGAAAAACTGTTTTTT. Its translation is CATGAGTGGEKLFF.